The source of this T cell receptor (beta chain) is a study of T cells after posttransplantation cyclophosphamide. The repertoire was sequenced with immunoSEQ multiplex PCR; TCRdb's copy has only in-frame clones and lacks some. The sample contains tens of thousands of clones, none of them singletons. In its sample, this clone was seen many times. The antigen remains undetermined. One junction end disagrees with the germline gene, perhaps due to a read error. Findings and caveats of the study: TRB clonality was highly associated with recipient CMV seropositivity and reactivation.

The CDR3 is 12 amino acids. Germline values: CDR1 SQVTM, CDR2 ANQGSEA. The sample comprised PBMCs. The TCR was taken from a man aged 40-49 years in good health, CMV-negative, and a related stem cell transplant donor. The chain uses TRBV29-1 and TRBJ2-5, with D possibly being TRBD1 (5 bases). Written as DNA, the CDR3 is TGCAGCGCTGAATGGGGCGGTGAGACCCAGTACTTC. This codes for CSAEWGGETQYF.